This TCR beta chain was identified during a study of cytomegalovirus exposure and HLA in healthy donors. Remarks on this clone: Its antigen is unidentified.

The data were produced by immunoSEQ multiplex PCR, yet TCRdb's version contains in-frame clones alone and is incomplete. The table shows under 75,000 clones, with over 80% occurring only once. Points from the study as a whole: In vitro confirmation showed a few CMV-associated chains to be CMV antigen specific. Cytomegalovirus association was assigned to about 150 TCR beta chains.

Trimming took off 0 bases at V and 2 bases at J, with 11 bases between the two ends. This CDR3 contains 16 residues. From germline, CDR1 is SGHNT and CDR2 YYREEE (reference sequence). What was sequenced was PBMCs. This sequence originates from a young man in good health and CMV-seronegative. This chain uses TRBV5-4 with TRBJ2-2; a weak D match, TRBD1 (5 bases). The CDR3 coding sequence is TGTGCCAGCAGCTTGGGTAATAGGGGAAACACCGGGGAGCTGTTTTTT. It translates to CASSLGNRGNTGELFF.